This TCR beta chain was documented in a study of T cell changes during pregnancy in multiple sclerosis. CDR3 length: 17 amino acids. V lost 0 bases and J lost 5; bases outside the gene matches: 11. From germline, CDR1 is SGHRS and CDR2 YFSETQ. Using immunoSEQ multiplex PCR, the repertoire was profiled, and TCRdb retains in-frame clones only, with some absent. The sample lists 30,000 to 45,000 clones, 90% occurring once. This clonotype originated in a female donor with multiple sclerosis, enrolled in a pregnancy study. The specimen was CD4+ T cells from peripheral blood mononuclear cells, collected in the third trimester of pregnancy. The chain combines TRBV5-1 with TRBJ2-3, with 8 nucleotides matching TRBD1. This CDR3 reads CASSLAGQGGTQDTQYF. In DNA form, the CDR3 reads TGCGCCAGCAGCTTGGCCGGACAGGGTGGCACACAAGATACGCAGTATTTT.